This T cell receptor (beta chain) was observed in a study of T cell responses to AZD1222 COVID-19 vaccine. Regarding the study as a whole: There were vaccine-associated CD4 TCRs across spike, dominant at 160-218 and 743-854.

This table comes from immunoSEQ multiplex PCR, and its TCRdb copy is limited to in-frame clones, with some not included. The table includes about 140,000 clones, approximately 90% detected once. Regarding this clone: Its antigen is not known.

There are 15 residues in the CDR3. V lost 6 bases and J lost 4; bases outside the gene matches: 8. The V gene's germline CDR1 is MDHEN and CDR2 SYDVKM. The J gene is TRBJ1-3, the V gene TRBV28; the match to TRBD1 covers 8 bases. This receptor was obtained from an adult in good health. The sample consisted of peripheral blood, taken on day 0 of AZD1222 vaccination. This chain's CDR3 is CASRGRTGKGNTIYF. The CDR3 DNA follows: TGTGCCAGCAGAGGCCGGACAGGGAAGGGAAACACCATATATTTT.